The 4 T cell receptor beta chains listed next were all sequenced from one sample in a study of vaccination effects on CD4 cells after COVID-19. CD4+ T cell isolation took place after approximately 11 days of culture. The antigens for these receptors are not known. Method: immunoSEQ multiplex PCR; TCRdb's copy keeps in-frame clones and lacks some. The top ten clones hold under 25% of a sample with tens of thousands of clones, approximately 72% of them seen once. This specimen was CD4+ T cells from PBMCs cultured without peptide, taken before COVID-19 vaccination. The receptors come from a human donor who had a prior SARS-CoV-2 infection.

The chain couples TRBV27 to TRBJ1-4, with TRBD1 as a possible D gene (6 bases). From germline, CDR1 is MNHEY and CDR2 SMNVEV (reference sequence). The CDR3 is made up of 14 amino acids. The V and J ends lost 4 bases and 7 bases respectively, with 13 bases between them. The CDR3 DNA follows: TGTGCCAGCAGTTCTGGGGGCGCAAGTGAAAAACTGTTTTTT. This translates into CASSSGGASEKLFF.

V and J are TRBV6-5 and TRBJ2-1, with 9 bases identical to TRBD2. CDR3 length equals 13 residues. The germline CDR1 and CDR2 sequences are MNHEY and SVGAGI. V shed 10 bases and J 8 bases; nucleotides not matched to a gene: 9. Written as DNA, the CDR3 is TGTGCCACCCGACGGGCGGGGGGGGATGAGCAGTTCTTC. It yields the protein CATRRAGGDEQFF.

The chain recombines TRBV10-3 with TRBJ2-1; 8 nucleotides match TRBD2. Germline V gene sequence: CDR1 ENHRY, CDR2 SYGVKD. With V trimmed by 6 bases and J by 4 bases, 8 bases remained unmatched. The CDR3 is made up of 15 amino acids. The CDR3 coding sequence is TGTGCCATCAGCGTACTAGCGGTCTCATACAATGAGCAGTTCTTC. Translating gives CAISVLAVSYNEQFF.

This clone has more than one count but fewer than ten. The chain links TRBV15 to TRBJ2-1; a possible D gene is TRBD2 (7 bases). V was cut by 3 bases and J by 5 bases, with 14 bases left in between. Germline CDR1 LNHNV, CDR2 YYDKDF (reference sequence). The CDR3 sequence is 15 residues long. Here the CDR3 reads CATSSWTRGDNEQFF. In nucleotides, the CDR3 is TGTGCCACCAGCAGCTGGACTAGGGGGGACAATGAGCAGTTCTTC.